Listed here are 7 T cell receptor beta chains from one sample, sequenced in a study of a mutant IDH1 vaccine in newly diagnosed glioma. Their specific antigens are unknown. The data were produced by immunoSEQ multiplex PCR, yet TCRdb's version contains in-frame clones alone and is incomplete. The sample holds 50,000 to 70,000 clones, about 74% seen once. Noted time point: week 35, safety follow-up. Each dose delivered 300 ug of mutant IDH1 20-mer peptide subcutaneously with imiquimod. The source was PBMCs, collected from a glioma patient whose treatment included an IDH1 peptide vaccine. The receptors stem from a man over 45 with glioma.

This sequence joins TRBV11-2 and TRBJ2-7; D might be TRBD2 (5 bases). Germline V CDR1 and CDR2: SGHAT, FQNNGV. Between the trimmed V and J ends, which lost 0 bases and 2 bases, there was a span of 11 bases. This CDR3 spans 15 amino acids. CDR3 region: CASSLDQTAAYEQYF. The CDR3 DNA reads as TGTGCCAGCAGCTTAGATCAAACAGCGGCCTACGAGCAGTACTTC.

The CDR3 DNA is TGTGCCAGCATCTCGGGGGGCCCCGGGGAGCTGTTTTTT. This gives the protein CASISGGPGELFF. The chain is built from TRBV7-2 and TRBJ2-2; maybe TRBD2 (7 bases). Germline CDR1 reads SGHTA; CDR2 reads FQGNSA. This CDR3 comprises 13 residues. With 7 bases removed from V and 6 bases from J, the gap between germline ends came to 12 bases. Looking up the rest from reference TRBV7-2 and TRBJ2-2 gives the full variable domain: GAGVSQSPSNKVTEKGKDVELRCDPISGHTALYWYRQSLGQGLEFLIYFQGNSAPDKSGLPSDRFSAERTGGSVSTLTIQRTQQEDSAVYLCASISGGPGELFFGEGSRLTVL.

This chain uses TRBV5-6 with TRBJ2-3, with no clear D. This CDR3 comprises 15 residues. Trimming took 7 bases from V and 2 from J, leaving 17 bases between them. The germline V gene has CDR1 SGHDT and CDR2 YYEEEE. The CDR3 nucleotides are TGTGCCAGCGGCACGCACGATTCCTCCACAGATACGCAGTATTTT. Translation: CASGTHDSSTDTQYF.

This clone has a single count. The chain couples TRBV9 to TRBJ1-1, with a tentative D call TRBD1 (5 bases). Trimming took 4 bases from V and 3 from J, leaving 10 bases between them. There are 13 residues in the CDR3. Germline V CDR1 and CDR2: SGDLS, YYNGEE. CDR3 sequence (DNA): TGTGCCAGCAGCTCGACAGTCGACACTGAAGCTTTCTTT. Residues: CASSSTVDTEAFF.

V and J are TRBV4-1 and TRBJ2-7, with D perhaps matching TRBD1 or TRBD2 (8 bases each). Germline CDR1 MGHRA, CDR2 YSYEKL. Trimming left V 4 bases short and J 3 bases short, with 13 bases between. There are 14 residues in the CDR3. The CDR3 spells CASSRGGTGYEQYF. In DNA form, the CDR3 reads TGCGCCAGCAGCCGCGGGGGGACAGGCTACGAGCAGTACTTC.

This rearrangement joins TRBV6-5 to TRBJ2-7, with unresolved D. CDR1 and CDR2 from the germline V gene are MNHEY and SVGAGI. This CDR3 spans 13 amino acids. The V end was cut by 5 bases, the J end by 1 base, with 9 bases between. The CDR3: CASSLTASYEQYF. The CDR3 nucleotides read TGTGCCAGCAGTCTCACAGCTTCCTACGAGCAGTACTTC.

The V gene is TRBV4-3, the J gene TRBJ1-5; TRBD1 aligns across 8 bases. V was clipped by 0 bases and J by 0 bases; unmatched bases: 7. In germline, CDR1 is LGHNA, CDR2 YSLEER. This CDR3 is 18 amino acids long. CDR3 in amino acids: CASSQDAGQVYSNQPQHF. In DNA form, the CDR3 reads TGCGCCAGCAGCCAAGATGCGGGACAGGTTTATAGCAATCAGCCCCAGCATTTT.